The sequence of this TCR beta chain was determined in a study of blood T cell repertoires in COVID-19. V was shortened by 0 bases and J by 1 base, with 7 bases between the two germline ends. CDR1 GTSNPN and CDR2 SVGIG come from the germline V gene (reference sequence). This CDR3 has 15 residues. Cohort 3 donors counted as recovered after two negative PCRs, clearance, or resolved symptoms. In the authors' workflow: Reference gene primer amplification gave estimated nucleated cell counts. Data came from immunoSEQ multiplex PCR; TCRdb stores just in-frame clones and leaves some out. That table furnishes V, J and clone size, whereas the DNA furnished D and trimming. The table lists hundreds of thousands of clones, 90% of them singletons, with over 0.95% in the top ten. This clone was picked up one time.

The chain recombines TRBV30 with TRBJ2-6; D unresolved. The sequence came from a young man who had recovered from COVID-19. The material sequenced was PBMCs or T cells enriched from blood (not recorded which). CDR3 in amino acids: CAWSVHGSGANVLTF. Written as DNA, the CDR3 is TGTGCCTGGAGTGTACACGGGTCTGGGGCCAACGTCCTGACTTTC.